This T cell receptor (beta chain) was sequenced in a study of response to subunit inactivated influenza vaccine. Only a few counts were recorded for this clonotype. With V trimmed by 6 bases and J by 3 bases, 12 bases remained unmatched. Germline loops: CDR1 DFQATT, CDR2 SNEGSKA (reference sequence). The CDR3 is made up of 15 amino acids. TCRdb used MiXCR to reprocess the RT-PCR reads, holding one entry per CDR3 protein. The sample has under 950,000 distinct CDR3 sequences; 21% are singletons. The chain links TRBV20-1 to TRBJ2-7; TRBD1 aligns across 9 bases. The TCR was taken from a man aged 50-60 years who received an inactivated influenza vaccine. The sequencing used PBMCs from blood, collected more than 4 days after vaccination. CDR3 protein: CSATAPGQGNYEQYF. The CDR3, as DNA: TGCAGTGCCACTGCTCCGGGACAGGGCAACTACGAGCAGTACTTC.